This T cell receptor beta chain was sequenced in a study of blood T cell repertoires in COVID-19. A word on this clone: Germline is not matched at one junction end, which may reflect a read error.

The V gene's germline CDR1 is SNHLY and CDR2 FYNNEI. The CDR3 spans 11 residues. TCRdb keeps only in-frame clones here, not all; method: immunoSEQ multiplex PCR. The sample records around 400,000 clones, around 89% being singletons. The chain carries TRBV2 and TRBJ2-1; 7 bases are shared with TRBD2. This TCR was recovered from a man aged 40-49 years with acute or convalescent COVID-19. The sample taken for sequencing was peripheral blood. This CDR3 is CATRDYDEQFF. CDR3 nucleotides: TGTGCCACCCGGGACTACGATGAGCAGTTCTTC.